This T cell receptor beta chain emerged from a study of T cell repertoires in cytomegalovirus infection. The study's findings and limits: Using cumulative public TCR beta family frequency, the authors identified those who carried CMV together with the relevant HLA. Dominating the ex vivo response were TCR beta clonotypes that were CMV-specific and HLA-C-restricted.

The CDR3 has 14 amino acids. The V and J ends lost 5 bases and 3 bases, in that order; junction bases with no gene match: 4. Per germline, CDR1 DFQATT and CDR2 SNEGSKA (reference sequence). In TCRdb, the reads were re-called with MiXCR into one record per CDR3 protein. The table records a few hundred thousand distinct CDR3 sequences, 26% of them present only once. This clonotype has more than one count but fewer than ten. What it binds is unknown. The sample consisted of PBMCs. The TCR was taken from a human donor in good health (CMV status not recorded). Some clones in this sample may be carry-over from other donors' samples. The chain combines TRBV20-1 with TRBJ2-1; 10 positions match TRBD2. The CDR3: CSADRTSGYNEQFF. The CDR3, as DNA: TGCAGTGCTGATCGGACTAGCGGCTACAATGAGCAGTTCTTC.